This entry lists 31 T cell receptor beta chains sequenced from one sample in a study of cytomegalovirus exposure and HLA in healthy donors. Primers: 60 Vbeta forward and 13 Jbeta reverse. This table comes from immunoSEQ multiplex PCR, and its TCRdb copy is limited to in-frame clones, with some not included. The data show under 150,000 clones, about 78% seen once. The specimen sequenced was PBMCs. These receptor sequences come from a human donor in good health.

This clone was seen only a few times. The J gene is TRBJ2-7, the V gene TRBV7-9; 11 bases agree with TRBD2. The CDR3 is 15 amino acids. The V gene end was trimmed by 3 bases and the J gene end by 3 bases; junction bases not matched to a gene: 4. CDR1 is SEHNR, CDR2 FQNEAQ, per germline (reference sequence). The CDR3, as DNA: TGTGCCAGCAGCTTGGAGGGACTAGCGGACTACGAGCAGTACTTC. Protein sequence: CASSLEGLADYEQYF.

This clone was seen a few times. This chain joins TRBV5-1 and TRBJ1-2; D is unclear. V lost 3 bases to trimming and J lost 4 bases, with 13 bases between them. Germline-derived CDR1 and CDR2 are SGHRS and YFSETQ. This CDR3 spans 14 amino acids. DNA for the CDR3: TGCGCCAGCAGCTCCGCGGGAGGCGGCTATGGCTACACCTTC. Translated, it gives CASSSAGGGYGYTF.

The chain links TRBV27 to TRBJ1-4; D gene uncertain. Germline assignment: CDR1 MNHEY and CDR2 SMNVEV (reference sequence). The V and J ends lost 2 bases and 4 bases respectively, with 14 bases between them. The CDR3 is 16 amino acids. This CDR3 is CASSLRAGWVNEKLFF. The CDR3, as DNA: TGTGCCAGCAGTTTAAGGGCGGGGTGGGTTAATGAAAAACTGTTTTTT.

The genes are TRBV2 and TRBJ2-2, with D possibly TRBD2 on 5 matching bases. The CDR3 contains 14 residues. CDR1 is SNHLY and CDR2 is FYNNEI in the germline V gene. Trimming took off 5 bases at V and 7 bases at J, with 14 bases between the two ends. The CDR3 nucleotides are TGTGCCAGCAGTTTCGGACTGGGATACGGGGAGCTGTTTTTT. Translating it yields CASSFGLGYGELFF.

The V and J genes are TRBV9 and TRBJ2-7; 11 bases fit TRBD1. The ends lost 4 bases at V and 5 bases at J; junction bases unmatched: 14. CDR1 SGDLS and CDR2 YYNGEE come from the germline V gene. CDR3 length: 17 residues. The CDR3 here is CASSLGVGRDRGDEQYF. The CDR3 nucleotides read TGTGCCAGCAGCTTGGGGGTTGGCCGGGACAGGGGGGACGAGCAGTACTTC.

CDR3 protein: CASSLAPAGGLRQQYF. DNA for the CDR3: TGTGCCAGCAGCTTAGCTCCGGCGGGGGGACTACGCCAGCAGTACTTC. This rearrangement joins TRBV7-2 to TRBJ2-5, with 8 nucleotides matching TRBD2. CDR3 length equals 16 residues. The germline V gene has CDR1 SGHTA and CDR2 FQGNSA. V shed 0 bases, J shed 11 bases, and the junction held 14 bases outside the gene matches. Variable domain in full (rest from reference TRBV7-2 and TRBJ2-5): GAGVSQSPSNKVTEKGKDVELRCDPISGHTALYWYRQSLGQGLEFLIYFQGNSAPDKSGLPSDRFSAERTGGSVSTLTIQRTQQEDSAVYLCASSLAPAGGLRQQYFGPGTRLLVL.

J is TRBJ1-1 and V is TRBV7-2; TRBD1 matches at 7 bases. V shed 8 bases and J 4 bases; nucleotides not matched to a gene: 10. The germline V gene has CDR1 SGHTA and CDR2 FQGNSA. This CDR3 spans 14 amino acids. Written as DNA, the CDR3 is TGTGCCAGCGCAAGACAGGGTTGGGCCACTGAAGCTTTCTTT. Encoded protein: CASARQGWATEAFF.

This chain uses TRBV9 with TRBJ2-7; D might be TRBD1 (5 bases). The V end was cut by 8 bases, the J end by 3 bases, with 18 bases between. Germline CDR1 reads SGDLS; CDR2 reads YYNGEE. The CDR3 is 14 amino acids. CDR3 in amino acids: CASGPGQRGYEQYF. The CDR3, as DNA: TGTGCCAGTGGCCCGGGCCAAAGGGGCTACGAGCAGTACTTC.

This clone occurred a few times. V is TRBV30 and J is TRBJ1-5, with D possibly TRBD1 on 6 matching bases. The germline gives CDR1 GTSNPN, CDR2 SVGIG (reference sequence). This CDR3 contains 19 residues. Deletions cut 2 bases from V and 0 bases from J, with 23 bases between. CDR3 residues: CAWSLPDSDVFYSNQPQHF. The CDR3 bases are TGTGCCTGGAGTTTGCCGGACAGCGACGTGTTTTATAGCAATCAGCCCCAGCATTTT.

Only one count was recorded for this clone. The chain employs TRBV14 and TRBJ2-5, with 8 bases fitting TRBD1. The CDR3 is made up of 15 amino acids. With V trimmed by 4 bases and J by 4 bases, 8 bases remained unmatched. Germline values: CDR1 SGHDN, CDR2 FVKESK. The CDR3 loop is CASSPTDRAGETQYF. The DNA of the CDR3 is TGTGCCAGCAGCCCCACGGACAGGGCTGGAGAGACCCAGTACTTC.

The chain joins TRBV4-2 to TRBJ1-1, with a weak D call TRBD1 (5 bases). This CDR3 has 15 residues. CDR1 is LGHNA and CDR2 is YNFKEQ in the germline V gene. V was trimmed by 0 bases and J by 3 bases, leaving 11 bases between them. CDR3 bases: TGTGCCAGCAGCCAAGAGGGGGGGAAGGACACTGAAGCTTTCTTT. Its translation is CASSQEGGKDTEAFF.

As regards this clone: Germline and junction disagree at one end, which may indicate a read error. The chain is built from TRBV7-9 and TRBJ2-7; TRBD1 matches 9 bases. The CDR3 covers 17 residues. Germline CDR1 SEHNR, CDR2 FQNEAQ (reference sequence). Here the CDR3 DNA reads TGTTCCAGCAGCACCCGCGTATCGGGACAGGGCTTCTACGAGCAGTACTTC. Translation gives CSSSTRVSGQGFYEQYF.

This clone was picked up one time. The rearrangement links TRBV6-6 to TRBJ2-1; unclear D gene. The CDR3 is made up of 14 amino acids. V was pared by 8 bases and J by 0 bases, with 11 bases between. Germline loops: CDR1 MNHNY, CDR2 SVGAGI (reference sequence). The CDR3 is CASSSFPSYNEQFF. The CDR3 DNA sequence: TGTGCCAGCTCGAGTTTCCCCTCCTACAATGAGCAGTTCTTC.

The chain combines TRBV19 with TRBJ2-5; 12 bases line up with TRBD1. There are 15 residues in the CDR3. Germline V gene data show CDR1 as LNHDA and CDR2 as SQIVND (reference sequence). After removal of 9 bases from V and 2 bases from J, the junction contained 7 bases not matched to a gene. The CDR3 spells CASGGTGGGQETQYF. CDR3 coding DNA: TGTGCCAGCGGCGGGACAGGGGGCGGTCAAGAGACCCAGTACTTC.

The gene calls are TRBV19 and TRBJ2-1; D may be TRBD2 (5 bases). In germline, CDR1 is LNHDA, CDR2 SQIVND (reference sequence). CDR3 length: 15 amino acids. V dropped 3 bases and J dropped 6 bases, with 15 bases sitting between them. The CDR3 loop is CASSISGSGGNEQFF. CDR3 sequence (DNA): TGTGCCAGTAGTATTTCGGGATCGGGTGGCAATGAGCAGTTCTTC.

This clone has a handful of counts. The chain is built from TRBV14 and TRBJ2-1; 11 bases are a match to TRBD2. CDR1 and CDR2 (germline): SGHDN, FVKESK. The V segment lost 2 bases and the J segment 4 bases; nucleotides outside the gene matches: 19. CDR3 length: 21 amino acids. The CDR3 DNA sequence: TGTGCCAGCAGCCAAACGAATACGGGGACTAGCGGTCCCGTATCTTACAATGAGCAGTTCTTC. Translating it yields CASSQTNTGTSGPVSYNEQFF.

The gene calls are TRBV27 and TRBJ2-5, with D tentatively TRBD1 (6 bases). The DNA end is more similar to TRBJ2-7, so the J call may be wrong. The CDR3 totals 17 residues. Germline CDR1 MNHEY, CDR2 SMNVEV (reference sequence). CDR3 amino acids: CATIGFSPGQHSYEQYF. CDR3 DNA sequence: TGTGCCACCATAGGGTTCTCCCCAGGACAGCACTCCTACGAGCAGTACTTC.

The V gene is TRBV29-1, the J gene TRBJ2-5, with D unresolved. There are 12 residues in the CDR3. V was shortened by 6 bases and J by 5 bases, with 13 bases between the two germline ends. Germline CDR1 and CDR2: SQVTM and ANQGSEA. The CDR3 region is CSVTRVLETQYF. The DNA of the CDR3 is TGCAGCGTCACGCGCGTGCTGGAGACCCAGTACTTC.

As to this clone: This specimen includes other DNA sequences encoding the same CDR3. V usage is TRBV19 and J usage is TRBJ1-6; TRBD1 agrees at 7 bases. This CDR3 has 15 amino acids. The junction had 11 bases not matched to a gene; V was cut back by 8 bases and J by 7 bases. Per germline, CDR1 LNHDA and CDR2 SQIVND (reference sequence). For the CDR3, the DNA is TGTGCCAGTTCCCTCCGACAGGGCCGGAATTCACCCCTCCACTTT. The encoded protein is CASSLRQGRNSPLHF.

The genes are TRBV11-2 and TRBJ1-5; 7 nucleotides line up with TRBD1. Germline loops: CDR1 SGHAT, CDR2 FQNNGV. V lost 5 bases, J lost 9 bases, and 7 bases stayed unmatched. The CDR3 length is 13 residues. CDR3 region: CASSQGQKPPQHF. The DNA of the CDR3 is TGTGCCAGCAGCCAGGGACAGAAACCGCCCCAGCATTTT. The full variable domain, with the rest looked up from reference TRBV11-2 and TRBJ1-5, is EAGVAQSPRYKIIEKRQSVAFWCNPISGHATLYWYQQILGQGPKLLIQFQNNGVVDDSQLPKDRFSAERLKGVDSTLKIQPAKLEDSAVYLCASSQGQKPPQHFGDGTRLSIL.

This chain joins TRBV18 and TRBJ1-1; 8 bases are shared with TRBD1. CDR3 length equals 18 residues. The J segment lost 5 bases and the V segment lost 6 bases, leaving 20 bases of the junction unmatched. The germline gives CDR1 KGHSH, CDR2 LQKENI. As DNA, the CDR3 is TGTGCCAGCTCCCCGATCCAGGGGGCCAAAGGATCGAGGACTGAAGCTTTCTTT. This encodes CASSPIQGAKGSRTEAFF.

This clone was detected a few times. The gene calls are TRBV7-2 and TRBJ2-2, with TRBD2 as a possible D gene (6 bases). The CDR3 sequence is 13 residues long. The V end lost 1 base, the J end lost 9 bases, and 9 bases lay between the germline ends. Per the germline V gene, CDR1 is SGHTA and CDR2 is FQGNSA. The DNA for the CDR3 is TGTGCCAGCAGCTTAGGCGGGACCCGGGAGCTGTTTTTT. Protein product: CASSLGGTRELFF.

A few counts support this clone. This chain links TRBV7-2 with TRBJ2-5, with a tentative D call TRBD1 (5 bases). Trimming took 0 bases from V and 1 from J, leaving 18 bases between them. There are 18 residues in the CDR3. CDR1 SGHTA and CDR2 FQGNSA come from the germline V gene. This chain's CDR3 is CASSLADFLGRTQETQYF. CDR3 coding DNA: TGTGCCAGCAGCTTAGCCGATTTTTTGGGGCGGACCCAAGAGACCCAGTACTTC.

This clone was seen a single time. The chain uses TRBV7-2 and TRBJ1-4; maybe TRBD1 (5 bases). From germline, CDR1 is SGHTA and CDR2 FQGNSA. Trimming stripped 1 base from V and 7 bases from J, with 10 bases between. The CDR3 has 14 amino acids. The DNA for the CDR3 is TGTGCCAGCAGCTTAGTCGGGGGATTTGAAAAACTGTTTTTT. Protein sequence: CASSLVGGFEKLFF.

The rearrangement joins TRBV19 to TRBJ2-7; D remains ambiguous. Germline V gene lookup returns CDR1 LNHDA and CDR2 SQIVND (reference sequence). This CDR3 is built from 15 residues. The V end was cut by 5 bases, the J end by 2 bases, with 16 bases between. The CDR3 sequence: CASSAGTMAPYEQYF. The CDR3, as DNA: TGTGCCAGTAGTGCAGGTACGATGGCTCCCTACGAGCAGTACTTC.

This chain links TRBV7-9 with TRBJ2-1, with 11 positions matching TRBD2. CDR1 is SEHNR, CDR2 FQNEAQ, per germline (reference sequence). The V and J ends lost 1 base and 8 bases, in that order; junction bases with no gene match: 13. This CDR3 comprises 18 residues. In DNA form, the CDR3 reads TGTGCCAGCAGCTTAGTAGCGGGAGGGCCAAGGTTCGCCCATGAGCAGTTCTTC. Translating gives CASSLVAGGPRFAHEQFF. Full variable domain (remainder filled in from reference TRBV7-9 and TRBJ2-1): DTGVSQNPRHKITKRGQNVTFRCDPISEHNRLYWYRQTLGQGPEFLTYFQNEAQLEKSRLLSDRFSAERPKGSFSTLEIQRTEQGDSAMYLCASSLVAGGPRFAHEQFFGPGTRLTVL.

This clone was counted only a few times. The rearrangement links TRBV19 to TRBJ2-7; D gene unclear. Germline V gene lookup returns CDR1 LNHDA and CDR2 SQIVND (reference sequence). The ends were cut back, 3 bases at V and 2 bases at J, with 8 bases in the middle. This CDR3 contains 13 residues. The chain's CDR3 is CASSISPTYEQYF. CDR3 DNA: TGTGCCAGTAGTATTAGCCCAACCTACGAGCAGTACTTC.

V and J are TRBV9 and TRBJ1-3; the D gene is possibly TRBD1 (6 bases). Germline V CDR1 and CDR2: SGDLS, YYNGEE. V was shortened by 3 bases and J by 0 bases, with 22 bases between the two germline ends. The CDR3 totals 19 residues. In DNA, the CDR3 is TGTGCCAGCAGCGCTAGCTCGGGACACGGGCTGAGCTCTGGAAACACCATATATTTT. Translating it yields CASSASSGHGLSSGNTIYF.

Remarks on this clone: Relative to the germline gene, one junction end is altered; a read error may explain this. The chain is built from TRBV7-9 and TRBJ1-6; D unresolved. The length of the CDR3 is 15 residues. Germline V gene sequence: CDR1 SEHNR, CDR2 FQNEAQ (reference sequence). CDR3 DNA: TGTTCCAGCAGCCGGATAATGCCAGGAAATTCACCCCTCCACTTT. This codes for CSSSRIMPGNSPLHF.

The CDR3 here is CASSLEQTGNTIYF. CDR3 bases: TGTGCCAGCAGTTTAGAACAGACTGGAAACACCATATATTTT. The V gene is TRBV28, the J gene TRBJ1-3; D not resolved. V gave up 2 bases and J gave up 2 bases, with 7 bases separating them. The CDR3 is 14 residues long. CDR1 and CDR2 from the germline V gene are MDHEN and SYDVKM. Filled out from reference TRBV28 and TRBJ1-3, the complete variable domain reads DVKVTQSSRYLVKRTGEKVFLECVQDMDHENMFWYRQDPGLGLRLIYFSYDVKMKEKGDIPEGYSVSREKKERFSLILESASTNQTSMYLCASSLEQTGNTIYFGEGSWLTVV.

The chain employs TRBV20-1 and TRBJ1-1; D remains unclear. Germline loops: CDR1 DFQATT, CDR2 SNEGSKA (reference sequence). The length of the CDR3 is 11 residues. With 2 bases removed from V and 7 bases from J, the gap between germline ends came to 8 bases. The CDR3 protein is CSARKDFEAFF. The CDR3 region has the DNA TGCAGTGCTAGAAAGGACTTTGAAGCTTTCTTT.